These 14 T cell receptor beta chains originate from one sample sequenced in a study of shared clonotypes between healthy human individuals. Method: immunoSEQ multiplex PCR; TCRdb's copy keeps in-frame clones and lacks some. The sample has around 340,000 clones, 73% seen once. The sample comprised memory CD4+ T cells sorted from blood. This sample's subset: CD45RA-negative fraction. These receptors were obtained from a man younger than 45 in good health.

The chain uses TRBV7-3 and TRBJ2-1, with TRBD2 as a possible D gene (6 bases). Germline lookup yields CDR1 SGHTA and CDR2 FQGTGA. V lost 5 bases to trimming and J lost 7 bases, with 12 bases between them. The CDR3 is 13 residues long. CDR3 sequence: CASSPSGENEQFF. CDR3 in DNA: TGTGCCAGCAGCCCCTCGGGAGAGAATGAGCAGTTCTTC. Together with reference TRBV7-3 and TRBJ2-1, the CDR3 gives the full variable domain: GAGVSQTPSNKVTEKGKYVELRCDPISGHTALYWYRQSLGQGPEFLIYFQGTGAADDSGLPNDRFFAVRPEGSVSTLKIQRTERGDSAVYLCASSPSGENEQFFGPGTRLTVL.

J is TRBJ2-1 and V is TRBV5-8; the D call may be TRBD1 or TRBD2 (5 bases each). Germline V gives CDR1 SGHTS, CDR2 YDEGEE. The CDR3 totals 15 residues. V lost 4 bases and J lost 5, with 16 bases in between. CDR3 amino acids: CASSLRGFLHNEQFF. Here the CDR3 DNA reads TGTGCCAGCAGCCTGAGGGGATTCCTCCACAATGAGCAGTTCTTC.

This clone was observed once. Given a much more abundant clone one base away, this may be a read error. The identical CDR3 is also encoded by other nucleotide sequences in the sample. The chain couples TRBV7-9 to TRBJ2-1, with 10 bases fitting TRBD2. Germline CDR1 and CDR2: SEHNR and FQNEAQ (reference sequence). This CDR3 has 16 residues. The J segment lost 1 base and the V segment lost 2 bases, leaving 2 bases of the junction unmatched. CDR3 DNA sequence: TGTGCCAGCAGCTTATCACTAGCGGGGTCCTACAATGAGCAGTTCTTC. Translation gives CASSLSLAGSYNEQFF.

The chain joins TRBV6-5 to TRBJ2-1, with D possibly matching TRBD2 (5 bases). Germline V gene lookup returns CDR1 MNHEY and CDR2 SVGAGI. Trimming left V 6 bases short and J 2 bases short, with 14 bases between. The CDR3 has 15 residues. The CDR3: CASSLDAGTYNEQFF. In DNA form, the CDR3 reads TGTGCCAGCAGCCTCGACGCGGGCACCTACAATGAGCAGTTCTTC.

This chain uses TRBV15 with TRBJ1-5, with 7 bases identical to TRBD1. Per germline, CDR1 LNHNV and CDR2 YYDKDF (reference sequence). The CDR3 covers 16 residues. V trimming: 4 bases; J trimming: 5 bases; junction bases outside the gene matches: 11. For the CDR3, the DNA is TGTGCCACCAGCACCCCCCGGGACAGTTACGATCAGCCCCAGCATTTT. Translating gives CATSTPRDSYDQPQHF.

This clone occurred a few times. The chain uses TRBV9 and TRBJ2-3; unclear D gene. This CDR3 has 15 residues. V lost 4 bases and J lost 0, with 12 bases in between. Germline V gene data show CDR1 as SGDLS and CDR2 as YYNGEE. CDR3 protein: CASSPWVGSTDTQYF. CDR3 DNA sequence: TGTGCCAGCAGCCCCTGGGTGGGAAGCACAGATACGCAGTATTTT.

Turning to this clone: One base separates it from a far larger clone, so it is likely a read error. Other DNA sequences in the same sample also yield this CDR3. The rearrangement joins TRBV30 to TRBJ1-5; a possible D gene is TRBD1 (6 bases). In germline, CDR1 is GTSNPN, CDR2 SVGIG (reference sequence). V was cut by 1 base and J by 5 bases, with 9 bases left in between. This CDR3 region has 13 residues. CDR3: CAWSEQGDQPQHF. The CDR3 DNA reads as TGTGCCTGGAGTGAACAGGGAGATCAGCCCCAGCATTTT.

This chain connects TRBV14 to TRBJ2-5; a possible D gene is TRBD1 (5 bases). Per germline, CDR1 SGHDN and CDR2 FVKESK. The CDR3 runs 14 residues. Trimming stripped 1 base from V and 8 bases from J, with 14 bases between. The CDR3 spells CASSQGSLQGTQYF. CDR3 sequence (DNA): TGTGCCAGCAGCCAAGGATCCCTTCAGGGAACCCAGTACTTC.

The CDR3 here is CASSSTGRGGYNEQFF. In DNA, the CDR3 is TGTGCCAGCAGCTCGACTGGGCGGGGTGGCTACAATGAGCAGTTCTTC. The chain joins TRBV7-2 to TRBJ2-1; D may be TRBD2 (6 bases). The CDR3 extends over 16 amino acids. Looked up from germline, CDR1 is SGHTA and CDR2 is FQGNSA. V was cut by 4 bases and J by 3 bases, with 16 bases left in between.

The V gene is TRBV7-9, the J gene TRBJ1-1; a possible D gene is TRBD1 (6 bases). V shed 3 bases and J shed 3 bases, with 8 bases lying between them. The germline CDR1 and CDR2 sequences are SEHNR and FQNEAQ (reference sequence). The length of the CDR3 is 13 residues. CDR3 amino acids: CASSFYRDTEAFF. The CDR3 coding sequence is TGTGCCAGCAGCTTTTACAGGGACACTGAAGCTTTCTTT.

J is TRBJ2-7 and V is TRBV7-2; D remains unclear. The ends were cut back, 8 bases at V and 0 bases at J, with 11 bases in the middle. Per germline, CDR1 SGHTA and CDR2 FQGNSA. The CDR3 extends over 13 amino acids. This CDR3 reads CASSYKYSYEQYF. The CDR3 DNA follows: TGTGCCAGCTCTTACAAGTACTCCTACGAGCAGTACTTC.

This rearrangement joins TRBV29-1 to TRBJ2-5, with 11 bases identical to TRBD1. Germline V gene sequence: CDR1 SQVTM, CDR2 ANQGSEA. This CDR3 region has 16 residues. V shed 5 bases and J 7 bases; nucleotides not matched to a gene: 15. The CDR3 spells CSVLGQGARLLSTQYF. The CDR3 region has the DNA TGCAGCGTTCTTGGACAGGGGGCAAGGTTGTTGTCGACCCAGTACTTC.

The chain couples TRBV7-9 to TRBJ2-1; TRBD2 agrees at 14 bases. V was clipped by 4 bases and J by 8 bases; unmatched bases: 16. Germline assignment: CDR1 SEHNR and CDR2 FQNEAQ (reference sequence). The CDR3 consists of 19 residues. CDR3 in amino acids: CASSSTTPGLAGDVYEQFF. CDR3 DNA: TGTGCCAGCAGCTCAACCACTCCGGGACTAGCGGGAGATGTCTATGAGCAGTTCTTC.

This clone was detected only once. The chain combines TRBV7-9 with TRBJ2-3, with a weak D call TRBD1 (6 bases). The CDR3 extends over 15 amino acids. The V gene's germline CDR1 is SEHNR and CDR2 FQNEAQ (reference sequence). V was cut by 1 base and J by 3 bases, with 11 bases left in between. CDR3 sequence reads: CASSLGSDSTDTQYF. The DNA for the CDR3 is TGTGCCAGCAGCTTAGGGTCGGACAGTACAGATACGCAGTATTTT.